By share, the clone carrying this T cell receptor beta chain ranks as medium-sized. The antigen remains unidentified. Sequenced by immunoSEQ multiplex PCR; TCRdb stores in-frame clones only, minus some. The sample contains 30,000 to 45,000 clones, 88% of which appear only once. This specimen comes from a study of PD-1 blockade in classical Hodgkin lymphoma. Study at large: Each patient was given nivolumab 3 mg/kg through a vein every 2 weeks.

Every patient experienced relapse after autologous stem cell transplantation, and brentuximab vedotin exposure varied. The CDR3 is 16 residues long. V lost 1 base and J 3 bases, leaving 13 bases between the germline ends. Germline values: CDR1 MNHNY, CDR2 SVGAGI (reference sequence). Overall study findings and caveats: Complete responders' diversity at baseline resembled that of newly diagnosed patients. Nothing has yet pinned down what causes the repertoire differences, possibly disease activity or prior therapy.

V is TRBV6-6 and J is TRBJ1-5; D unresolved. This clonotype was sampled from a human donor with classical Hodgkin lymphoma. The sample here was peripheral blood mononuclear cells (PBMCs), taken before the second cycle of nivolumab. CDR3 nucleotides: TGTGCCAGCAGTTACTGGTACAGCGCCGCCAATCAGCCCCAGCATTTT. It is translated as CASSYWYSAANQPQHF.